This is a list of T cell receptor beta chains from one sample in a study of T-cell reconstitution after alpha-beta-depleted transplantation in children. TCRdb re-derived calls from the PCR reads in MiXCR, one entry per CDR3 protein. This table holds about 500,000 distinct CDR3 sequences, around a third found once. The specimen comprised PBMCs from the stem cell graft donor, sampled from the stem cell graft. These receptor sequences come from a human donor who donated a stem cell graft to a child with aplastic anemia. Both conserved end residues are part of each CDR3. The D gene is left open where the match is weak. Expanded clones are given a class, and other clones once, few, many or no size at all.

cdr3_length,j_call,v_call,clone_size,d_call,cdr3_nt,cdr3_aa
11,TRBJ2-1,TRBV27,-,-,TGTGCCAGCAGTTATCACGATGAGCAGTTCTTC,CASSYHDEQFF
15,TRBJ2-5,TRBV7-8,-,-,TGTGCCAGCAGCTCCGGGGGAGAGTTGTGGGAGACCCAGTACTTC,CASSSGGELWETQYF
13,TRBJ1-2,TRBV9,-,-,TGTGCCAGCAGCGGACTGGACCGCGGTGGCTACACCTTC,CASSGLDRGGYTF
17,TRBJ2-3,TRBV6-5,few,TRBD2,TGTGCCAGCAGTTATCTCGGGACTAGCGGCAGCACAGATACGCAGTATTTT,CASSYLGTSGSTDTQYF
15,TRBJ1-4,TRBV24-1,-,TRBD1,TGTGCCACCAGTGATCCCGGGACAGGTCCTGAAAAACTGTTTTTT,CATSDPGTGPEKLFF
16,TRBJ1-2,TRBV10-3,-,TRBD1,TGTGCCACCAAGATAAAGCCGGGACAGGGCCTTGGTGGCTACACCTTC,CATKIKPGQGLGGYTF
13,TRBJ1-4,TRBV6-2/TRBV6-3,-,-,TGTGCCAGCAGTTACCCAGCTAATGAAAAACTGTTTTTT,CASSYPANEKLFF
14,TRBJ1-1,TRBV29-1,few,TRBD1,TGCAGCGCCGGGACAGCTATAGTGAACACTGAAGCTTTCTTT,CSAGTAIVNTEAFF
15,TRBJ2-1,TRBV18,few,TRBD2,TGTGCCAGCTCAAAGCGGGAGGGAGCCTACAATGAGCAGTTCTTC,CASSKREGAYNEQFF
14,TRBJ1-1,TRBV7-3,-,-,TGTGCCAGCAGCCCCGTCCCTCGCAGCACTGAAGCTTTCTTT,CASSPVPRSTEAFF
12,TRBJ1-2,TRBV20-1,many,-,TGCAGTGCCAGCCGACAGAGGGATGGCTACACCTTC,CSASRQRDGYTF
14,TRBJ2-7,TRBV20-1,few,TRBD2,TGCAGTGCTAGCGATTTTGGACTAGCTGGCGAGCAGTACTTC,CSASDFGLAGEQYF
13,TRBJ1-1,TRBV5-1,-,-,TGCGCCAGCAGCCTAAGATTGGGCCTGGAAGCTTTCTTT,CASSLRLGLEAFF
14,TRBJ2-5,TRBV7-2,-,-,TGTGCCAGCAGCTCTCTCAAACGGGAAGAGACCCAGTACTTC,CASSSLKREETQYF
14,TRBJ2-3,TRBV10-2,-,TRBD2,TGCGCACCTTCGCGGGGGGAAAGCACAGATACGCAGTATTTT,CAPSRGESTDTQYF
12,TRBJ1-1,TRBV29-1,-,-,TGCAGCGTGGACAGTGCGAACACTGAAGCTTTCTTT,CSVDSANTEAFF
15,TRBJ1-1,TRBV30,few,-,TGTGCCTGTTCTCTGTGGACAGTCATGAACACTGAAGCTTTCTTT,CACSLWTVMNTEAFF
16,TRBJ1-3,TRBV25-1,few,TRBD1,TGTGCCAGCAGTGGAGGGGGCGAAGGATCTGGAAACACCATATATTTT,CASSGGGEGSGNTIYF
16,TRBJ1-1,TRBV3-1,-,-,TGTGCCAGCAGCCAGCCCAGCGGGGGGGCTGGGACTGAAGCTTTCTTT,CASSQPSGGAGTEAFF
14,TRBJ1-3,TRBV7-2,few,TRBD1,TGTGCCAGCAGGGTACAGGGGGCTGGAAACACCATATATTTT,CASRVQGAGNTIYF
13,TRBJ1-6,TRBV6-6,few,-,TGTGCCAGCAGTCCTAATAGGGACTCCGAACGACTGTTT,CASSPNRDSERLF
14,TRBJ2-5,TRBV6-1,-,TRBD1,TGTGCCAGCAGTGGACAGGGCTATGAAGAGACCCAGTACTTC,CASSGQGYEETQYF
14,TRBJ1-1,TRBV4-2,-,-,TGTGCCAGCAGCGCGGGGCCGATGAACACTGAAGCTTTCTTT,CASSAGPMNTEAFF
14,TRBJ1-1,TRBV18,few,-,TGTGCCAGCTCACCGGTAGGGCTCGGCACTGAAGCTTTCTTT,CASSPVGLGTEAFF
20,TRBJ2-1,TRBV15,-,TRBD2,TGTGCCACCAGCAGCACTACGGGACTAGCGGGTGCCGGCTCCTACAATGAGCAGTTCTTC,CATSSTTGLAGAGSYNEQFF
14,TRBJ1-2,TRBV5-1,-,-,TGCGCCAGCAGCACCACCGGGACGCTGGATGGCTACACCTTC,CASSTTGTLDGYTF
14,TRBJ1-1,TRBV20-1,few,TRBD1,TGCAGTGCTAGATTAGGGGGCCTAAACACTGAAGCTTTCTTT,CSARLGGLNTEAFF
18,TRBJ1-2,TRBV12-3/TRBV12-4,few,-,TGTGCCAGCAGTGGGGGCCAGGGTGGGCCTTCGGATTACTATGGCTACACCTTC,CASSGGQGGPSDYYGYTF
18,TRBJ1-4,TRBV7-8,-,TRBD1,TGTGCCAGCAGCTTAGGTTTTGTCGGAGGGGGCGGAGTTGAAAAACTGTTTTTT,CASSLGFVGGGGVEKLFF
16,TRBJ2-5,TRBV25-1,few,TRBD2,TGTGCCAGCAGTGTTCTGACTAGCGGGGGTGAAGAGACCCAGTACTTC,CASSVLTSGGEETQYF
15,TRBJ2-4,TRBV5-1,many,-,TGCGCCAGCAGCTTGGACCTAGGACGGGGAAACATTCAGTACTTC,CASSLDLGRGNIQYF
14,TRBJ2-7,TRBV27,-,-,TGTGCCAGCAGTTTGAACCGGAACAGTTACGAGCAGTACTTC,CASSLNRNSYEQYF
12,TRBJ2-1,TRBV9,few,-,TGTGCCAGCAGCGTAGATCACAATGAGCAGTTCTTC,CASSVDHNEQFF
15,TRBJ2-5,TRBV27,-,TRBD2,TGTGCCAGCAAAATTTGGACTAGAGAACAAGAGACCCAGTACTTC,CASKIWTREQETQYF
15,TRBJ1-1,TRBV12-3/TRBV12-4,few,-,TGTGCCAGCAGCCCACTTGAGGGCCTGAACACTGAAGCTTTCTTT,CASSPLEGLNTEAFF
17,TRBJ1-1,TRBV4-1,few,TRBD1,TGCGCCAGCAGCCAAATAGGGGGCGGTCCCCTTAGCACTGAAGCTTTCTTT,CASSQIGGGPLSTEAFF
14,TRBJ2-5,TRBV20-1,-,-,TGCAGTGCGCCCGCGAGTAGGTACCAAGAGACCCAGTACTTC,CSAPASRYQETQYF
15,TRBJ2-3,TRBV28,-,-,TGTGCCAGCAAGCAAGCGGGCCCCAGCACAGATACGCAGTATTTT,CASKQAGPSTDTQYF
15,TRBJ2-7,TRBV28,-,TRBD1,TGTGCCAGCAGTTTACTCCGGACAGGCGCCTACGAGCAGTACTTC,CASSLLRTGAYEQYF
11,TRBJ2-5,TRBV6-5,many,-,TGTGCCAGCAGTTACCAAGAGACCCAGTACTTC,CASSYQETQYF
14,TRBJ1-3,TRBV20-1,few,-,TGCAGTGCTCCCTTTGACCGATATGGAAACACCATATATTTT,CSAPFDRYGNTIYF
14,TRBJ2-7,TRBV9,few,-,TGTGCCAGCAGCCCGTTGGACCGTCCCCACGAGCAGTACTTC,CASSPLDRPHEQYF
12,TRBJ1-1,TRBV6-2/TRBV6-3,-,-,TGTGCCAGCAGTTACTCGGCAGTTGAAGCTTTCTTT,CASSYSAVEAFF
15,TRBJ2-1,TRBV4-3,-,TRBD2,TGCGCCAGCAGCCAAGGGACTAGCGGTTACAATGAGCAGTTCTTC,CASSQGTSGYNEQFF
15,TRBJ1-2,TRBV18,-,TRBD1,TGTGCCAGCTCACCATCGGGGACAGGGATACATGGCTACACCTTC,CASSPSGTGIHGYTF
14,TRBJ1-3,TRBV29-1,-,-,TGCAGCGTTGCACAGGGTGGGTCTGGAAACACCATATATTTT,CSVAQGGSGNTIYF
15,TRBJ1-1,TRBV6-1,-,-,TGTGCCAGCAGTCCCGTCGTCCAGGCGAACACTGAAGCTTTCTTT,CASSPVVQANTEAFF
17,TRBJ2-3,TRBV7-2,-,TRBD2,TGTGCCAGCAGCTCGACAAGAACTAGCGGCCCATCAGATACGCAGTATTTT,CASSSTRTSGPSDTQYF
13,TRBJ1-2,TRBV5-1,few,-,TGCGCCAGCAGCTTGGGACCCACCTATGGCTACACCTTC,CASSLGPTYGYTF